This T cell receptor (beta chain) was found in a study of metastatic and nonmetastatic thyroid tumors (dated by TCRdb to between 2020 and 2021). With regard to the full study: For patients with malignant and with benign thyroid disease, the researchers compared repertoires between peripheral blood samples and tumor or nodule tissue samples. Overall study outcomes, separate from this receptor: In both blood and tumor samples, malignant tumors were reported to have significantly higher TCR beta diversity than benign nodules.

This clone has a count of ten or more. Its specific antigen is unknown. Its ends do not fully match the called genes, so a read error is possible. Library prep was done by PCR. TCRdb records Illumina HiSeq 4000 as the sequencer. The TCR beta-chain CDR3 region of each patient was profiled by high-throughput sequencing. The published analysis was carried out like this. A classifier to discriminate distant-metastatic papillary thyroid cancer patients was built from CDR3 differences across clinicopathological groups. The Shannon index was used to assess repertoire diversity, and the Morisita-Horn index was used to assess tumor-blood repertoire similarity. In-frame beta chains were kept once TCRdb had trimmed the public reads at Q25 with fastp and called clones with MiXCR. The V and J calls and clone size come from TCRdb's table, not from the authors' own analysis. The sample table shows about 90,000 clones, and over 8.5% are seen once. The ten largest clones add up to around 9.2% of the sample.

No treatment had been received by any patient before thyroid surgery. Patient clinical samples collected from the early 2010s to the late 2010s were retrospectively analysed using T-cell receptor beta sequencing. Sequencing was done on a sample of blood. This TCR came from a female donor with papillary thyroid cancer or a benign thyroid nodule (not recorded which). Some clones in this sample may be carry-over from other donors' samples.

The CDR3 reads CASSEGYGQYF. The sequenced DNA is TGTGCCAGCAGTGAAGGGTACGGGCAGTACTTC. The chain employs TRBV6-1 and TRBJ2-7, with no confidently assigned D gene. Including cysteine and phenylalanine, the CDR3 has 11 amino acids. Left in the record is the CDR3 DNA by itself, 33 bases read in frame from the first base. Via the germline V gene, CDR1 is MNHNS and CDR2 SASEGT.